This TCR beta chain was captured by sequencing in a study of shared clonotypes between healthy human individuals. The wider study: There were three CD4 naive, three CD4 memory, two CD8 naive and one CD8 memory plates per donor.

Only in-frame clones appear in the TCRdb table, and some are missing; sequencing was by immunoSEQ multiplex PCR. The sample yields about 1.5 million clones, 95% to 99% seen once. Points from the study as a whole: Sampling covered blood only; tissue repertoires likely differ. Memory subsets generally showed smaller estimated richness than naive subsets did.

CDR1 is MDHEN and CDR2 is SYDVKM in the germline V gene. The CDR3 runs 11 residues. With regard to this clone: Its antigen is not known.

This TCR came from a man aged 30 to 45 in good health. The V and J genes are TRBV28 and TRBJ2-7; 9 bases agree with TRBD1. The sequenced sample was naive CD4+ T cells sorted from blood. Specified subset: CD45RA+ positively selected. The CDR3 DNA reads as TGTGGAACAGGGGGCCTCTACGAGCAGTACTTC. Translating it yields CGTGGLYEQYF.